The 30 T cell receptor beta chains listed next were all sequenced from one sample in a study of breast tumors, draining lymph nodes, adjacent tissues. MiXCR, applied by TCRdb to the multiplex PCR reads, yields one record per CDR3 protein. The table shows 20,000 to 30,000 distinct CDR3 sequences, with roughly three quarters occurring only once. The sample comprised tumor-adjacent breast tissue. The origin of the receptors is a female donor with breast cancer. Some clones in this sample may be carry-over from other donors' samples.

The genes are TRBV27 and TRBJ2-7, with TRBD1 as a possible D gene (6 bases). The ends were cut back, 5 bases at V and 3 bases at J, with 14 bases in the middle. Per the germline V gene, CDR1 is MNHEY and CDR2 is SMNVEV (reference sequence). The length of the CDR3 is 14 residues. This CDR3 is CASSMRGSLYEQYF. CDR3 nucleotide sequence: TGTGCCAGCAGTATGAGGGGGTCCCTCTACGAGCAGTACTTC.

The rearrangement uses TRBV10-1 and TRBJ2-2; TRBD1 matches 8 bases. V shed 1 base and J 1 base; nucleotides not matched to a gene: 14. The V gene's germline CDR1 is WNHNN and CDR2 SYGVQD (reference sequence). The CDR3 runs 20 residues. CDR3 loop: CASSEYNLTGAIRNTGELFF. The CDR3 DNA reads TGCGCCAGCAGTGAGTATAATTTGACAGGGGCCATCCGGAACACCGGGGAGCTGTTTTTT.

The chain uses TRBV2 and TRBJ2-1, with 13 bases aligning to TRBD2. The CDR3 has 15 amino acids. The germline gives CDR1 SNHLY, CDR2 FYNNEI. V dropped 11 bases and J dropped 7; count of bases not matched to a gene: 11. The CDR3 reads CAGYEGLAGKNEQFF. Here the CDR3 DNA reads TGTGCCGGGTATGAGGGACTAGCGGGAAAGAATGAGCAGTTCTTC.

This chain uses TRBV9 with TRBJ1-3; D not resolved. The CDR3 consists of 17 residues. Trimming took 5 bases from V and 0 from J, leaving 18 bases between them. The germline V gene has CDR1 SGDLS and CDR2 YYNGEE. The CDR3 DNA reads as TGTGCCAGCAGTGCCGGGCTAAGCACGGCCTCTGGAAACACCATATATTTT. As protein: CASSAGLSTASGNTIYF.

The genes are TRBV20-1 and TRBJ1-2; tentative D call: TRBD1 (6 bases). CDR1 and CDR2 (germline): DFQATT, SNEGSKA (reference sequence). V lost 6 bases and J lost 8, with 19 bases in between. This CDR3 comprises 13 residues. The CDR3 spells CSAPGELGDGYTF. The DNA of the CDR3 is TGCAGTGCCCCAGGGGAACTTGGAGACGGCTACACCTTC.

This clonotype was observed at least ten times. The chain carries TRBV6-5 and TRBJ2-2; D possibly uses TRBD1 or TRBD2 (5 bases each). Per germline, CDR1 MNHEY and CDR2 SVGAGI. Between the trimmed V and J ends, which lost 7 bases and 4 bases, there was a span of 13 bases. The CDR3 spans 14 residues. DNA of the CDR3: TGTGCCAGCACCTGGGACGGCTCCACCGGGGAGCTGTTTTTT. Encoded protein: CASTWDGSTGELFF.

This clonotype is a singleton in its sample. This rearrangement joins TRBV5-1 to TRBJ2-1; D is undetermined. The V end was cut by 2 bases, the J end by 3 bases, with 15 bases between. The CDR3 loop spans 16 amino acids. Looked up from germline, CDR1 is SGHRS and CDR2 is YFSETQ. The CDR3 is CASSLKPKDHYNEQFF. Here the CDR3 DNA reads TGCGCCAGCAGCTTAAAACCCAAGGACCACTACAATGAGCAGTTCTTC.

The gene calls are TRBV20-1 and TRBJ2-1; TRBD2 aligns across 12 bases. This CDR3 contains 13 residues. Unmatched junction bases numbered 5, after V lost 6 bases and J lost 8 bases. Germline-derived CDR1 and CDR2 are DFQATT and SNEGSKA (reference sequence). DNA for the CDR3: TGCAGTGCGCTAGCGGGAGGGTTCTATGAGCAGTTCTTC. Its protein product is CSALAGGFYEQFF.

CDR3 nucleotides: TGCAGTGCTAGAGAGACTAGCGGTCCCTACGAGCAGTACTTC. Protein: CSARETSGPYEQYF. This rearrangement joins TRBV20-1 to TRBJ2-7; 9 nucleotides agree with TRBD2. The V and J ends lost 0 bases and 2 bases, in that order; junction bases with no gene match: 2. The CDR3 extends over 14 amino acids. Germline CDR1 is DFQATT and CDR2 is SNEGSKA (reference sequence).

This chain connects TRBV5-4 to TRBJ1-2; D unresolved. Germline V gene data show CDR1 as SGHNT and CDR2 as YYREEE (reference sequence). The CDR3 is 12 amino acids. V was cut by 4 bases and J by 2 bases, with 6 bases left in between. The CDR3 loop reads CASSTDNYGYTF. CDR3 sequence (DNA): TGTGCCAGCAGCACAGACAACTATGGCTACACCTTC. The variable domain in full, with the rest retrieved from reference TRBV5-4 and TRBJ1-2, is ETGVTQSPTHLIKTRGQQVTLRCSSQSGHNTVSWYQQALGQGPQFIFQYYREEENGRGNFPPRFSGLQFPNYSSELNVNALELDDSALYLCASSTDNYGYTFGSGTRLTVV.

In its sample, this clonotype was seen a few times. This sequence joins TRBV7-8 and TRBJ2-7; TRBD1 is a possible D gene (6 bases). V was shortened by 5 bases and J by 5 bases, with 13 bases between the two germline ends. Germline V gives CDR1 SGHVS, CDR2 FQNEAQ. This CDR3 is 13 amino acids long. The CDR3 bases are TGTGCCAGCAGCGCACAGGGAATTCACGAGCAGTACTTC. Translation gives CASSAQGIHEQYF.

This clonotype was counted a single time. This chain uses TRBV5-1 with TRBJ2-5; D remains ambiguous. Germline lookup yields CDR1 SGHRS and CDR2 YFSETQ. Trimming took 6 bases from V and 2 from J, leaving 17 bases between them. There are 15 residues in the CDR3. Written as DNA, the CDR3 is TGCGCCAGCACCTTTTCTTCGGCGGATCAAGAGACCCAGTACTTC. Translation: CASTFSSADQETQYF. The full variable domain, with the rest looked up from reference TRBV5-1 and TRBJ2-5, is KAGVTQTPRYLIKTRGQQVTLSCSPISGHRSVSWYQQTPGQGLQFLFEYFSETQRNKGNFPGRFSGRQFSNSRSEMNVSTLELGDSALYLCASTFSSADQETQYFGPGTRLLVL.

This chain joins TRBV15 and TRBJ2-1; the D is unclear. Trimming removed 0 bases at V and 0 bases at J, with 12 bases between. This CDR3 contains 17 residues. The germline CDR1 and CDR2 sequences are LNHNV and YYDKDF (reference sequence). The CDR3 DNA is TGTGCCACCAGCAGAGATGACGCCGGGTACTCCTACAATGAGCAGTTCTTC. It encodes CATSRDDAGYSYNEQFF.

The chain has TRBV24-1 and TRBJ2-3; D ambiguous. This CDR3 contains 14 residues. Germline lookup yields CDR1 KGHDR and CDR2 SFDVKD. V gave up 5 bases and J gave up 3 bases, with 11 bases separating them. CDR3 DNA sequence: TGTGCCACCAGTGGCTTAAAAGAGACAGATACGCAGTATTTT. Encoded protein: CATSGLKETDTQYF.

The rearrangement uses TRBV13 and TRBJ2-3; D ambiguous. The V and J ends lost 5 bases and 6 bases respectively, with 12 bases between them. This CDR3 contains 13 residues. Per germline, CDR1 PRHDT and CDR2 FYEKMQ (reference sequence). CDR3 nucleotides: TGTGCCAGCAGCGCCATCTTGGCTGATACGCAGTATTTT. Protein: CASSAILADTQYF.

This chain connects TRBV9 to TRBJ1-6; D gene uncertain. This CDR3 has 15 amino acids. CDR1 is SGDLS and CDR2 is YYNGEE in the germline V gene. The ends were cut back, 1 base at V and 10 bases at J, with 15 bases in the middle. The CDR3 reads CASSVQGDLRSPLHF. The CDR3 coding sequence is TGTGCCAGCAGCGTACAAGGCGATCTAAGGTCACCCCTCCACTTT.

The chain couples TRBV30 to TRBJ1-3; D is possibly TRBD1 (6 bases). Germline V lookup: CDR1 GTSNPN, CDR2 SVGIG (reference sequence). The CDR3 has 17 amino acids. V lost 1 base, J lost 1 base, and 17 bases lay in between. The CDR3 is CAWSDWGQTISGNTIYF. CDR3 in DNA: TGTGCCTGGAGTGACTGGGGACAAACAATTTCTGGAAACACCATATATTTT.

The genes are TRBV20-1 and TRBJ2-3; the D gene is possibly TRBD1 (5 bases). Trimming removed 0 bases from V and 2 bases from J, with 12 bases in between. The CDR3 is made up of 15 amino acids. Germline V gives CDR1 DFQATT, CDR2 SNEGSKA (reference sequence). CDR3 sequence: CSARDNSGATDTQYF. CDR3 nucleotide sequence: TGCAGTGCTAGAGACAACTCTGGGGCCACAGATACGCAGTATTTT.

This clonotype has just a few counts. The genes are TRBV5-1 and TRBJ2-3, with unresolved D. Germline V CDR1 and CDR2: SGHRS, YFSETQ. Trimming took 3 bases from V and 0 from J, leaving 11 bases between them. The CDR3 consists of 15 residues. The CDR3 loop is CASSSHTGSTDTQYF. DNA for the CDR3: TGCGCCAGCAGCTCCCATACGGGCAGCACAGATACGCAGTATTTT.

V and J are TRBV11-2 and TRBJ2-1; 12 bases align to TRBD2. This CDR3 has 18 amino acids. With 5 bases clipped from V and 2 bases from J, the junction kept 10 bases outside the gene matches. Germline CDR1 SGHAT, CDR2 FQNNGV. The CDR3 region is CASSARGASGGAYNEQFF. The CDR3 nucleotides are TGTGCCAGCAGCGCCCGTGGAGCTAGCGGGGGGGCCTACAATGAGCAGTTCTTC.

V usage is TRBV20-1 and J usage is TRBJ1-2, with a weak D call TRBD1 (6 bases). Trimming pared 3 bases from V and 4 bases from J, leaving 9 bases between. Germline-derived CDR1 and CDR2 are DFQATT and SNEGSKA (reference sequence). CDR3 length: 12 residues. CDR3 bases: TGCAGTGCTAGTGGGACATCCTATGGCTACACCTTC. Encoded protein: CSASGTSYGYTF.

This clonotype was recorded once. The chain carries TRBV9 and TRBJ2-2; D is unresolved. The CDR3 covers 13 residues. In germline, CDR1 is SGDLS, CDR2 YYNGEE. Trimming shortened V by 1 base and J by 4 bases, and 5 bases separated the two germline ends. CDR3 protein: CASSVSVTGELFF. As DNA, the CDR3 is TGTGCCAGCAGCGTAAGTGTCACCGGGGAGCTGTTTTTT.

The rearrangement joins TRBV24-1 to TRBJ2-1, with 14 bases lining up with TRBD2. Germline assignment: CDR1 KGHDR and CDR2 SFDVKD. Germline trimming cut 9 bases from V and 12 bases from J; bases unmatched to any gene: 6. The CDR3 consists of 13 residues. CDR3 sequence reads: CATGTSGSRVQFF. The CDR3 nucleotides are TGTGCCACCGGGACTAGCGGGAGCAGGGTGCAGTTCTTC.

The chain recombines TRBV25-1 with TRBJ1-6; D may be TRBD1 (5 bases). The germline V and J ends were trimmed by 8 bases and 7 bases, with 12 bases remaining between them. Germline assignment: CDR1 MGHDK and CDR2 SYGVNS. The CDR3 spans 13 residues. The CDR3 spells CASVGLGNSPLHF. The CDR3 nucleotides are TGTGCCAGCGTGGGGCTGGGGAATTCACCCCTCCACTTT.

V gene TRBV20-1 combines with J gene TRBJ2-1; the match to TRBD2 covers 15 bases. J lost 6 bases, V lost 5 bases, and 5 bases had no gene match. Germline CDR1 DFQATT, CDR2 SNEGSKA (reference sequence). The CDR3 runs 15 residues. CDR3 sequence (DNA): TGCAGTGCTCCGCGGACTAGCGGGAGGGTCAATGAGCAGTTCTTC. Its protein is CSAPRTSGRVNEQFF.

The rearrangement uses TRBV20-1 and TRBJ2-3; TRBD2 agrees at 9 bases. Germline V gene lookup returns CDR1 DFQATT and CDR2 SNEGSKA (reference sequence). This CDR3 contains 15 residues. V shed 2 bases and J 2 bases; nucleotides not matched to a gene: 5. The CDR3 DNA reads TGCAGTGCTAGAAATAGCGGGAGAAACACAGATACGCAGTATTTT. Protein: CSARNSGRNTDTQYF.

This sequence joins TRBV20-1 and TRBJ2-3, with TRBD2 matching over 7 bases. Trimming took 5 bases from V and 4 from J; bases not matched to a gene: 9. The CDR3 runs to 14 residues. Germline V gene lookup returns CDR1 DFQATT and CDR2 SNEGSKA (reference sequence). The CDR3 coding sequence is TGCAGTGCTGACCTGGCGGGAGAGTCAGATACGCAGTATTTT. It specifies CSADLAGESDTQYF.

In this sample, this clonotype turned up many times. The chain employs TRBV7-9 and TRBJ2-3; TRBD1 aligns across 8 bases. The V gene's germline CDR1 is SEHNR and CDR2 FQNEAQ (reference sequence). V dropped 2 bases and J dropped 5; count of bases not matched to a gene: 6. This CDR3 comprises 15 residues. CDR3 DNA: TGTGCCAGCAGCTTACGGACAGGGCCTGAAGATACGCAGTATTTT. This gives the protein CASSLRTGPEDTQYF.

This chain connects TRBV6-1 to TRBJ2-1; D could derive from TRBD1 or TRBD2 (5 bases each). V lost 8 bases and J 3 bases, leaving 11 bases between the germline ends. Germline CDR1 and CDR2: MNHNS and SASEGT. The CDR3 totals 13 residues. This CDR3 is CASARDGYNEQFF. In nucleotides, the CDR3 is TGTGCCAGCGCACGGGACGGCTACAATGAGCAGTTCTTC.

The genes are TRBV7-6 and TRBJ2-2; no clear D. Looked up from germline, CDR1 is SGHVS and CDR2 is FNYEAQ. CDR3 length equals 14 residues. Between the trimmed V and J ends, which lost 6 bases and 5 bases, there was a span of 13 bases. The DNA for the CDR3 is TGTGCCAGCAGAAAGGAACCCCGTACCGGGGAGCTGTTTTTT. It is translated as CASRKEPRTGELFF.